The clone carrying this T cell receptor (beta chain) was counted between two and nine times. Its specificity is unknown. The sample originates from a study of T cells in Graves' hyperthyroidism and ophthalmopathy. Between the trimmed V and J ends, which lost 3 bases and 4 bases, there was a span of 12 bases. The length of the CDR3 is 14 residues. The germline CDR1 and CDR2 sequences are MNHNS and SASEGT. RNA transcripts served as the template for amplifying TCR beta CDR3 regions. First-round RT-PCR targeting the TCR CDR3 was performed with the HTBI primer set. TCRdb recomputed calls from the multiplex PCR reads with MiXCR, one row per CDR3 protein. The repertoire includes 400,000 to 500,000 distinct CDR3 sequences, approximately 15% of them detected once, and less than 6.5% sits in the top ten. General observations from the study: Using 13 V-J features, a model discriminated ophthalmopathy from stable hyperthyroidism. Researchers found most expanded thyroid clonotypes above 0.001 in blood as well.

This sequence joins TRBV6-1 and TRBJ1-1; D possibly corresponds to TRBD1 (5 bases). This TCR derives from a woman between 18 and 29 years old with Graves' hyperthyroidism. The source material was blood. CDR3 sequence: CASSESGMSTEAFF. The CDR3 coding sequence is TGTGCCAGCAGTGAGTCAGGGATGAGCACTGAAGCTTTCTTT.